The present T cell receptor (beta chain) was sequenced within a study of blood T cell repertoires in COVID-19. Germline values: CDR1 SGHRS, CDR2 YFSETQ. This CDR3 has 15 residues. Trimming took 0 bases from V and 5 from J; bases not matched to a gene: 4. Study processing details: Counts of nucleated cells, estimated from reference gene primer amplification, were obtained. Data came from immunoSEQ multiplex PCR; TCRdb stores just in-frame clones and leaves some out. D and trimming were read from the DNA, whereas the V and J calls and clone size are those reported in that table. The table lists about 350,000 clones, roughly 87% of them singletons.

V gene TRBV5-1 combines with J gene TRBJ2-1; 8 nucleotides line up with TRBD2. The receptor's source is a woman aged 25 to 39 who had recovered from COVID-19. Sequenced: PBMCs or T cells enriched from blood (not recorded which). This CDR3 is CASSLVGSGNNEQFF. Here the CDR3 DNA reads TGCGCCAGCAGCTTGGTTGGTAGCGGGAACAATGAGCAGTTCTTC.